The 14 T cell receptor beta chains below all came from one sample that was sequenced in a study of OX40 agonist ivuxolimab in advanced cancers. Here immunoSEQ multiplex PCR was the method, and the copy in TCRdb shows in-frame clones only, minus some. Altogether about 96,000 clones are present, more than 80% being singletons, with the ten largest covering roughly 6%. Sequencing was performed on CD4+ or CD8+ T cells sorted from blood, taken in a trial of the OX40 agonist ivuxolimab. Every receptor here comes from an adult with an advanced solid tumor such as melanoma, head and neck, liver or kidney cancer.

The genes are TRBV28 and TRBJ2-3; 7 bases agree with TRBD2. This CDR3 is 13 amino acids long. The ends lost 7 bases at V and 2 bases at J; junction bases unmatched: 3. Germline V gives CDR1 MDHEN, CDR2 SYDVKM. DNA of the CDR3: TGTGCCAGCACCGGGGGGACCACAGATACGCAGTATTTT. This translates into CASTGGTTDTQYF.

The chain is built from TRBV27 and TRBJ2-7, with D maybe TRBD1 (6 bases). Trimming stripped 5 bases from V and 6 bases from J, with 14 bases between. Germline-derived CDR1 and CDR2 are MNHEY and SMNVEV (reference sequence). This CDR3 has 13 residues. CDR3 DNA: TGTGCCAGCAGTGGACCAGGGGTACGCGAGCAGTACTTC. This translates into CASSGPGVREQYF.

The chain combines TRBV7-2 with TRBJ2-2, with 11 bases identical to TRBD2. Trimming at V came to 5 bases and at J to 6 bases, leaving 5 bases not matched to a gene. The CDR3 covers 15 residues. Germline CDR1 reads SGHTA; CDR2 reads FQGNSA. The CDR3 is CASSRTSGSAGELFF. The DNA of the CDR3 is TGTGCCAGCAGCCGTACTAGCGGGAGTGCCGGGGAGCTGTTTTTT.

This clone showed up just once. J is TRBJ1-4 and V is TRBV6-5; D perhaps matches TRBD1 (6 bases). Germline CDR1 MNHEY, CDR2 SVGAGI. V lost 7 bases and J lost 5, with 17 bases in between. The CDR3 runs 15 residues. The CDR3 DNA sequence: TGTGCCAGCAAGACACAGGGCGGTGGAAATGAAAAACTGTTTTTT. Its translation: CASKTQGGGNEKLFF.

V gene TRBV5-8 combines with J gene TRBJ2-5; 10 bases fit TRBD1. Trimming removed 1 base from V and 5 bases from J; junction bases left unmatched: 5. Looked up from germline, CDR1 is SGHTS and CDR2 is YDEGEE. This CDR3 comprises 15 residues. The CDR3 region is CASSLPGQGSETQYF. For the CDR3, the DNA is TGTGCCAGCAGCTTGCCGGGACAGGGGTCGGAGACCCAGTACTTC.

The chain has TRBV6-5 and TRBJ1-2; TRBD1 might be the D (6 bases). V lost 7 bases and J lost 6, with 12 bases in between. The length of the CDR3 is 12 residues. Germline loops: CDR1 MNHEY, CDR2 SVGAGI. The CDR3 DNA sequence: TGTGCCAGCACCACAGGGTTGGATGGCTACACCTTC. Its protein is CASTTGLDGYTF.

The chain employs TRBV7-2 and TRBJ2-4; the match to TRBD2 covers 11 bases. The CDR3 extends over 14 amino acids. V lost 4 bases and J lost 6; bases outside the gene matches: 2. CDR1 SGHTA and CDR2 FQGNSA come from the germline V gene. The CDR3 here is CASSSSGGLNIQYF. Here the CDR3 DNA reads TGTGCCAGCAGCTCTAGCGGGGGGTTAAACATTCAGTACTTC. Full variable domain (rest looked up from reference TRBV7-2 and TRBJ2-4): GAGVSQSPSNKVTEKGKDVELRCDPISGHTALYWYRQSLGQGLEFLIYFQGNSAPDKSGLPSDRFSAERTGGSVSTLTIQRTQQEDSAVYLCASSSSGGLNIQYFGAGTRLSVL.

This sequence joins TRBV29-1 and TRBJ2-1, with 10 bases that match TRBD2. CDR1 SQVTM and CDR2 ANQGSEA come from the germline V gene. This CDR3 is 14 amino acids long. V trimming: 7 bases; J trimming: 7 bases; junction bases outside the gene matches: 10. In DNA, the CDR3 is TGCAGCGCCCGCCAAGCGGGAGGGTCTAATGAGCAGTTCTTC. Translated: CSARQAGGSNEQFF.

This chain's CDR3 is CASGLAGGSGGYTF. Here the CDR3 DNA reads TGTGCTAGTGGTCTCGCCGGGGGGTCGGGTGGCTACACCTTC. V and J are TRBV12-5 and TRBJ1-2; perhaps TRBD1 as D (5 bases). The germline gives CDR1 LGHNT, CDR2 FRNRAP. Trimming left V 5 bases short and J 7 bases short, with 17 bases between. The CDR3 sequence is 14 residues long. Variable domain in full (rest from reference TRBV12-5 and TRBJ1-2): DARVTQTPRHKVTEMGQEVTMRCQPILGHNTVFWYRQTMMQGLELLAYFRNRAPLDDSGMPKDRFSAEMPDATLATLKIQPSEPRDSAVYFCASGLAGGSGGYTFGSGTRLTVV.

The J gene is TRBJ2-5, the V gene TRBV5-6, with D unclear. Germline CDR1 and CDR2: SGHDT and YYEEEE. V was trimmed by 2 bases and J by 1 base, leaving 6 bases between them. The CDR3 runs to 13 residues. The CDR3 DNA sequence: TGTGCCAGCAGCTTCTGGGGCCAAGAGACCCAGTACTTC. As protein: CASSFWGQETQYF.

The genes are TRBV29-1 and TRBJ1-1; no reliable D call. Germline assignment: CDR1 SQVTM and CDR2 ANQGSEA. V lost 7 bases, J lost 0 bases, and 9 bases lay in between. This CDR3 is built from 12 residues. The CDR3 DNA reads as TGCAGCGCTCGGGATATGAACACTGAAGCTTTCTTT. It yields the protein CSARDMNTEAFF.

This clone is judged large. The chain couples TRBV4-1 to TRBJ1-1; D is uncertain. V shed 3 bases and J shed 3 bases, with 14 bases lying between them. The germline V gene encodes CDR1 MGHRA and CDR2 YSYEKL. The CDR3 is 15 residues long. The DNA for the CDR3 is TGCGCCAGCAGCCAGTACGCCGCTACTTACACTGAAGCTTTCTTT. Its protein product is CASSQYAATYTEAFF.

The genes are TRBV11-2 and TRBJ2-7, with D perhaps assigned TRBD1 or TRBD2 (5 bases each). Germline loops: CDR1 SGHAT, CDR2 FQNNGV. The CDR3 sequence is 13 residues long. Trimming stripped 5 bases from V and 5 bases from J, with 13 bases between. The CDR3 sequence is CASSRGVRDEQYF. The CDR3 nucleotides read TGTGCCAGCAGCCGAGGGGTAAGGGACGAGCAGTACTTC.

In regard to this clone: The sample carries other DNA sequences with the same CDR3. The rearrangement uses TRBV1 and TRBJ2-6; the D call of TRBD1 is as the table states it, not checked on the DNA. TRBV1 is shown as a pseudogene. The CDR3 length is 16 residues. The CDR3 nucleotides read TGCACCAGTAGCCAACACAGGGTCTCAGGGGCCAACGTCCTGACTTTC. It specifies CTSSQHRVSGANVLTF.